This passage covers 5 T cell receptor beta chains from one sample sequenced in a study of T cell responses to AZD1222 COVID-19 vaccine. Assay used: immunoSEQ multiplex PCR; TCRdb lists only in-frame clones, some missing. This repertoire shows under 150,000 clones, just over 90% found once; its top ten account for approximately 5%. The sample was peripheral blood, taken on day 0 of AZD1222 vaccination. All receptors come from an adult in good health.

V is TRBV9 and J is TRBJ2-7, with D possibly being TRBD1 (6 bases). Trimming cost V 3 bases and J 6 bases, with 10 bases left between them. Germline loops: CDR1 SGDLS, CDR2 YYNGEE. The CDR3 has 12 residues. CDR3 sequence: CASSATGSEQYF. CDR3 bases: TGTGCCAGCAGCGCGACAGGATCCGAGCAGTACTTC.

This sequence joins TRBV18 and TRBJ2-2; 7 positions match TRBD2. The ends lost 5 bases at V and 5 bases at J; junction bases unmatched: 8. The CDR3 sequence is 15 residues long. CDR1 is KGHSH and CDR2 is LQKENI in the germline V gene. CDR3 loop: CASSKDSGGTGELFF. The CDR3 DNA reads as TGTGCCAGCTCAAAGGACTCGGGAGGAACCGGGGAGCTGTTTTTT.

The rearrangement uses TRBV5-8 and TRBJ1-6; 10 bases agree with TRBD1. Trimming cost V 9 bases and J 7 bases; bases outside gene matches: 10. This CDR3 has 15 amino acids. Per the germline V gene, CDR1 is SGHTS and CDR2 is YDEGEE. The chain's CDR3 is CAIRKTGGWNSPLHF. The CDR3 coding sequence is TGTGCCATAAGAAAGACAGGGGGCTGGAATTCACCCCTCCACTTT.

The chain couples TRBV9 to TRBJ2-5; D not resolved. The V and J ends lost 2 bases and 4 bases respectively, with 9 bases between them. CDR3 size: 13 residues. Germline V gene data show CDR1 as SGDLS and CDR2 as YYNGEE. The CDR3 is CASSVRGRETQYF. In DNA, the CDR3 is TGTGCCAGCAGCGTTAGAGGTCGAGAGACCCAGTACTTC. The complete variable domain, with remaining parts taken from reference TRBV9 and TRBJ2-5, reads DSGVTQTPKHLITATGQRVTLRCSPRSGDLSVYWYQQSLDQGLQFLIQYYNGEERAKGNILERFSAQQFPDLHSELNLSSLELGDSALYFCASSVRGRETQYFGPGTRLLVL.

This CDR3 reads CASSFSSGTINEQFF. The DNA of the CDR3 is TGTGCCAGCTCATTTTCTAGCGGGACTATCAATGAGCAGTTCTTC. This chain joins TRBV18 and TRBJ2-1, with TRBD2 matching over 9 bases. There are 15 residues in the CDR3. With 5 bases clipped from V and 6 bases from J, the junction kept 8 bases outside the gene matches. Germline values: CDR1 KGHSH, CDR2 LQKENI.